This is a list of T cell receptor beta chains from one sample in a study of shared clonotypes between healthy human individuals. The data were produced by immunoSEQ multiplex PCR, yet TCRdb's version contains in-frame clones alone and is incomplete. The table has over a million clones, about 80% seen once. The specimen sequenced was memory CD4+ T cells from PBMCs. Receptors originate from a man aged 18 to 29 in good health. Some clones in this sample may be carry-over from other donors' samples. The CDR3 runs from the conserved cysteine through the conserved F or W. D genes are given only for firm matches. Clone size is not always given. Where it is, it says once, few, many or a class for expanded clones.

-	TRBV11-2	TRBJ2-5	-	CASSLGQLDQETQYF	TGTGCCAGCAGCTTAGGACAGTTAGACCAAGAGACCCAGTACTTC
-	TRBV5-1	TRBJ2-7	TRBD2	CASSPIAGGQGKQYF	TGCGCCAGCAGTCCGATAGCGGGAGGCCAGGGGAAGCAGTACTTC
-	TRBV2	TRBJ2-3	-	CASSEARNTDTQYF	TGTGCCAGCAGTGAAGCACGGAACACAGATACGCAGTATTTT
-	TRBV5-5	TRBJ1-1	-	CASSPNPSATEAFF	TGTGCCAGCAGCCCAAACCCATCGGCCACTGAAGCTTTCTTT
few	TRBV5-1	TRBJ2-7	TRBD1	CASSRDRGYEQYF	TGCGCCAGCAGCCGGGACAGGGGCTACGAGCAGTACTTC
-	TRBV28	TRBJ1-4	-	CASTGGALRSEKLFF	TGTGCCAGCACTGGAGGGGCTCTCCGGAGTGAAAAACTGTTTTTT
-	TRBV10-1	TRBJ2-7	-	CASNKGRDSSYEQYF	TGCGCCAGCAACAAAGGGCGGGACAGTTCCTACGAGCAGTACTTC
-	TRBV5-1	TRBJ1-2	-	CASSRLQTPTGYTF	TGCGCCAGCAGCCGCCTTCAGACCCCCACTGGCTACACCTTC
-	TRBV13	TRBJ2-3	TRBD2	CASSLGTSRTDTQYF	TGTGCCAGCAGCTTAGGGACTAGCCGCACAGATACGCAGTATTTT
-	TRBV6-6	TRBJ2-7	TRBD2	CASSTTSGEAYEQYF	TGTGCCAGCAGTACTACTAGCGGGGAAGCCTACGAGCAGTACTTC
-	TRBV14	TRBJ2-7	TRBD1	CASSQDGTGGNEQYF	TGTGCCAGCAGCCAAGATGGGACAGGGGGCAACGAGCAGTACTTC
-	TRBV6-5	TRBJ1-1	-	CASSRPGQLNTEAFF	TGTGCCAGCAGCCGGCCAGGACAGTTGAACACTGAAGCTTTCTTT
-	TRBV2	TRBJ2-7	TRBD2	CASSQTSGQQYF	TGTGCCAGCAGCCAGACTAGCGGTCAACAGTACTTC
few	TRBV30	TRBJ2-7	-	CAWSPRAPYEQYF	TGTGCCTGGAGTCCAAGAGCCCCCTACGAGCAGTACTTC
few	TRBV6-1	TRBJ2-7	-	CASSEGTATGYEQYF	TGTGCCAGCAGTGAAGGGACTGCGACGGGCTACGAGCAGTACTTC
few	TRBV7-3	TRBJ1-1	-	CASSPTPNAEAFF	TGTGCCAGCAGCCCGACGCCGAACGCTGAAGCTTTCTTT
few	TRBV16	TRBJ1-2	-	CASSQSLANYGYTF	TGTGCCAGCAGCCAATCGCTGGCTAACTATGGCTACACCTTC
-	TRBV18	TRBJ2-1	-	CASSSPAENYNEQFF	TGTGCCAGCTCTAGCCCGGCGGAGAACTACAATGAGCAGTTCTTC
-	TRBV28	TRBJ2-7	-	CASSDGQSEQYF	TGTGCCAGCAGTGACGGACAGTCCGAGCAGTACTTC